These 7 T cell receptor beta chains originate from one sample sequenced in a study of CD4 T cells in relation to SARS-CoV-2 and coronaviruses. Before the COVID-19 pandemic, during about 2010-2018, CD4+ T cells were taken from unexposed donors. CD4+ T cells were isolated from the cells after around 9 days of culture. The table came from immunoSEQ multiplex PCR; TCRdb's copy has only in-frame clones and leaves some out. Of 20,000 to 25,000 clones in the sample, 75% to 85% were seen once. No antigen has been identified for these receptors. Sequencing was done on a sample of CD4+ T cells from PBMCs, cultured in vitro. The receptor set was obtained from a human donor in good health.

This chain's CDR3 is CASSPDGDPSNQPQHF. The CDR3 nucleotides are TGTGCCAGCTCACCAGATGGCGACCCGAGCAATCAGCCCCAGCATTTT. The genes are TRBV18 and TRBJ1-5; D gene uncertain. This CDR3 contains 16 residues. With 2 bases removed from V and 1 base from J, the gap between germline ends came to 12 bases. Germline CDR1 KGHSH, CDR2 LQKENI. Using reference TRBV18 and TRBJ1-5 for the parts outside the CDR3, the full variable domain is NAGVMQNPRHLVRRRGQEARLRCSPMKGHSHVYWYRQLPEEGLKFMVYLQKENIIDESGMPKERFSAEFPKEGPSILRIQQVVRGDSAAYFCASSPDGDPSNQPQHFGDGTRLSIL.

The chain has TRBV5-1 and TRBJ2-4, with D tentatively TRBD1 or TRBD2 (6 bases each). CDR1 and CDR2 (germline): SGHRS, YFSETQ. The V and J ends lost 5 bases and 7 bases respectively, with 13 bases between them. The CDR3 runs 13 residues. The CDR3 is CASSEGGRNIQYF. The CDR3 DNA follows: TGCGCCAGCAGTGAGGGGGGAAGGAACATTCAGTACTTC.

This clone came up a few times. This chain connects TRBV18 to TRBJ1-3, with D possibly being TRBD1 (5 bases). V lost 3 bases and J 0 bases, leaving 15 bases between the germline ends. Germline V gives CDR1 KGHSH, CDR2 LQKENI. This CDR3 has 17 residues. The CDR3 DNA reads as TGTGCCAGCTCACCTGTCGGGGGACGGGGCTCTGGAAACACCATATATTTT. This codes for CASSPVGGRGSGNTIYF.

The chain joins TRBV2 to TRBJ2-1, with 8 bases matching TRBD1. The CDR3 has 16 amino acids. Germline trimming cut 6 bases from V and 9 bases from J; bases unmatched to any gene: 16. Germline V gives CDR1 SNHLY, CDR2 FYNNEI. The CDR3 protein is CASRPPGQGLSSEQFF. The CDR3 DNA sequence: TGTGCCAGCAGACCCCCCGGACAGGGATTAAGTTCTGAGCAGTTCTTC.

This chain joins TRBV6-6 and TRBJ1-2; possible D gene TRBD1, 5 bases. The CDR3 totals 20 residues. Germline-derived CDR1 and CDR2 are MNHNY and SVGAGI (reference sequence). Trimming pared 6 bases from V and 3 bases from J, leaving 32 bases between. In DNA form, the CDR3 reads TGTGCCAGCAGCCCAACCCGGAGGGGACTGGCCACGCCGGGGTACTATGGCTACACCTTC. Translated, it gives CASSPTRRGLATPGYYGYTF.

V gene TRBV11-2 combines with J gene TRBJ1-1; possible D gene TRBD1, 6 bases. This CDR3 region has 14 residues. The V gene lost 6 bases and the J gene lost 3 bases, with 14 bases spanning the gap. CDR1 is SGHAT, CDR2 FQNNGV, per germline. CDR3 protein: CASRFEGGYTEAFF. The CDR3 nucleotides read TGTGCCAGCAGATTCGAGGGGGGGTACACTGAAGCTTTCTTT.

The chain uses TRBV14 and TRBJ2-5; tentatively, D is TRBD1 (5 bases). CDR3 length equals 13 residues. V lost 5 bases to trimming and J lost 5 bases, with 12 bases between them. Germline V gene lookup returns CDR1 SGHDN and CDR2 FVKESK. Here the CDR3 DNA reads TGTGCCAGCAGCGGCGTCTGGGGCGAGACCCAGTACTTC. Translated: CASSGVWGETQYF.